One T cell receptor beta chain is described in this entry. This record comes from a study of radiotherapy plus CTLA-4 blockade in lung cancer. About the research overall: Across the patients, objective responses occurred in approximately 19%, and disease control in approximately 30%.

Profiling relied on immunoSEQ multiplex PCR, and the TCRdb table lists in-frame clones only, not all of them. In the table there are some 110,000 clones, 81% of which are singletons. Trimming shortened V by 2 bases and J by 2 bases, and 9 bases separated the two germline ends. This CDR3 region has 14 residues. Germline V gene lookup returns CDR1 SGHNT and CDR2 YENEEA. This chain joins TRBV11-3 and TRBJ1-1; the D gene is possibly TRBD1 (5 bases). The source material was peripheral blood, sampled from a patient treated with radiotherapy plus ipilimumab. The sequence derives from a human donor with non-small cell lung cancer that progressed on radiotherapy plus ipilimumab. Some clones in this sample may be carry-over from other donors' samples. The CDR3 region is CASSLRGINTEAFF. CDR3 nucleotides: TGTGCCAGCAGCTTAAGGGGCATCAACACTGAAGCTTTCTTT. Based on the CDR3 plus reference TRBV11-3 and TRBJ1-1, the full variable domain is EAGVVQSPRYKIIEKKQPVAFWCNPISGHNTLYWYLQNLGQGPELLIRYENEEAVDDSQLPKDRFSAERLKGVDSTLKIQPAELGDSAVYLCASSLRGINTEAFFGQGTRLTVV.